This TCR beta chain was identified during a study of beta chain features in type 1 diabetes. Expressed TCRB transcripts were sequenced, since all the RNA that had been isolated was reverse transcribed. Assay: immunoSEQ multiplex PCR; the TCRdb copy retains only in-frame clones and omits some. Of more than 100,000 clones listed, roughly 28% are singletons. About this clone: Its antigen is unknown. Other DNA sequences within the sample encode an identical CDR3.

This CDR3 region has 13 residues. Germline V gene data show CDR1 as SEHNR and CDR2 as FQNEAQ (reference sequence). V shed 5 bases and J shed 2 bases, with 9 bases lying between them. Whole-study findings and limits: Patients with Type 1 diabetes showed moderately but significantly shorter TCRB CDR3s in all four CD4+ subsets.

Source material: central memory CD4+ T cells from blood. The TCR comes from a young woman with type 1 diabetes. This sequence joins TRBV7-9 and TRBJ1-1; a weak D match, TRBD1 (5 bases). This chain's CDR3 is CASSPTGNTEAFF. In DNA form, the CDR3 reads TGTGCCAGCAGCCCCACAGGAAACACTGAAGCTTTCTTT.